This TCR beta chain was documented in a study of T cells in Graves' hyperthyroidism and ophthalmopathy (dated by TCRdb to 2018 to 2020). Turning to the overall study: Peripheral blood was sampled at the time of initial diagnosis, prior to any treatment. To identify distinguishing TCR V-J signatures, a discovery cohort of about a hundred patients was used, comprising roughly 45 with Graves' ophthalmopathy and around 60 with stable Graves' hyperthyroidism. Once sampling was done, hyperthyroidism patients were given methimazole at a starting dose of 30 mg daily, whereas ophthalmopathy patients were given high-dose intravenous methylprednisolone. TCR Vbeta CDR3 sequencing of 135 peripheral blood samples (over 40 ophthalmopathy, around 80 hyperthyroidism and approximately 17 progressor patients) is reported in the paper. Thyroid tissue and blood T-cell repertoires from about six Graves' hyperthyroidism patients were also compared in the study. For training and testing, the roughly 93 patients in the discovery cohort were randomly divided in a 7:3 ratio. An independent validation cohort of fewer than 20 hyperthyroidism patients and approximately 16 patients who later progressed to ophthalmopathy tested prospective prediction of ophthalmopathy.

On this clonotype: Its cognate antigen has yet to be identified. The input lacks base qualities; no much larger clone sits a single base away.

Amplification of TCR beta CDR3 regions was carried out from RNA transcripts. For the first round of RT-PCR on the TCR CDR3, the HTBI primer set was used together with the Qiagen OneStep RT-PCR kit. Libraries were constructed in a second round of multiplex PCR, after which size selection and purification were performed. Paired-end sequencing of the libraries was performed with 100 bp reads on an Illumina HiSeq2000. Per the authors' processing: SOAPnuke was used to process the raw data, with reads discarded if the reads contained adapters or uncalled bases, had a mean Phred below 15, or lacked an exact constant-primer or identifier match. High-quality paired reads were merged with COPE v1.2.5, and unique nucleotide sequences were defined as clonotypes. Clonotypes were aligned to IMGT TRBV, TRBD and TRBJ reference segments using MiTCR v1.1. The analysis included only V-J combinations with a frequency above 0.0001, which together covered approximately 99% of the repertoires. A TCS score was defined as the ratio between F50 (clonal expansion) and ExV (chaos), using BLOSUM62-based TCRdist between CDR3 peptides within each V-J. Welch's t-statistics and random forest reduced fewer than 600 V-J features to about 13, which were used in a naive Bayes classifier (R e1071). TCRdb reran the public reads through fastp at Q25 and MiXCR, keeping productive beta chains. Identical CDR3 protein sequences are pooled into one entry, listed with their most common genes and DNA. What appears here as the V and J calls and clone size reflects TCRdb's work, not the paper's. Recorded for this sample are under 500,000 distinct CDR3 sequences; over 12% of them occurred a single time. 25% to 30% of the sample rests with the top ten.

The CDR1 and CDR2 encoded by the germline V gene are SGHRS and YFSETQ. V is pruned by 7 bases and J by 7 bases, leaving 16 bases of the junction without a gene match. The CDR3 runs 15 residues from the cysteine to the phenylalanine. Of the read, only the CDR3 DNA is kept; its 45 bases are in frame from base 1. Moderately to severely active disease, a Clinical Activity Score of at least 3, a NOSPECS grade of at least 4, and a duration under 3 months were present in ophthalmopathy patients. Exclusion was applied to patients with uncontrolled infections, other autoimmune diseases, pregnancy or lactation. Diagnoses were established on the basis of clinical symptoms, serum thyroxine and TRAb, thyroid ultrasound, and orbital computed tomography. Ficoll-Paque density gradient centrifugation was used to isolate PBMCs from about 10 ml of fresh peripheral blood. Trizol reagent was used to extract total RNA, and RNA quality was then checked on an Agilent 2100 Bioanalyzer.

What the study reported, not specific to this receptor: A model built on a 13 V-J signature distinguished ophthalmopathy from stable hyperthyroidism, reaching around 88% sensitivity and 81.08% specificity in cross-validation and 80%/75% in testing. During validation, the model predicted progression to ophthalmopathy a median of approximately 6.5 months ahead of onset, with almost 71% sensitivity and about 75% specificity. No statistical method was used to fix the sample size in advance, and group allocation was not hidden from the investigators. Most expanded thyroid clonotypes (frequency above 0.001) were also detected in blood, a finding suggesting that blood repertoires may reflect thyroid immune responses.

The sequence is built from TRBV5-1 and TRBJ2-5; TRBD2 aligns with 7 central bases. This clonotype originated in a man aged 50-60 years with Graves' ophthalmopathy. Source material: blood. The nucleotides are TGCGCCAGCCCAATCATAGCGGGCCCTGCGGGGACCCAGTACTTC. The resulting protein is CASPIIAGPAGTQYF.